The 25 T cell receptor beta chains below were found in one sample sequenced in a study of T-cell reconstitution after alpha-beta-depleted transplantation in children. Construction of the TCRbeta library involved unique molecular identifiers. TCRdb called the PCR reads again in MiXCR, with one record for every CDR3 protein. The table shows a few hundred thousand distinct CDR3 sequences, with about a sixth occurring only once. Sequenced here: PBMCs from the stem cell graft donor, sampled from the stem cell graft. These receptors came from a human donor who donated a stem cell graft to a child with acute lymphoblastic leukemia.

There are a few counts of this clonotype. The rearrangement links TRBV29-1 to TRBJ2-1; 14 bases match TRBD2. Germline loops: CDR1 SQVTM, CDR2 ANQGSEA. This CDR3 is 21 amino acids long. V lost 6 bases, J lost 4 bases, and 23 bases stayed unmatched. The CDR3 nucleotides read TGCAGCGTAGACTCGTGGGATCGTAGGACTAGCGGGAGGAAGGGATACAATGAGCAGTTCTTC. It specifies CSVDSWDRRTSGRKGYNEQFF.

This clonotype has more than one count but fewer than ten. The V gene is TRBV6-4, the J gene TRBJ1-2; D gene ambiguous. The CDR3 length is 14 residues. Germline CDR1 is MRHNA and CDR2 is SNTAGT. V shed 0 bases and J shed 7 bases, with 12 bases lying between them. This chain's CDR3 is CASSDSRGLTGYTF. The CDR3 DNA is TGTGCCAGCAGTGACTCGAGAGGTCTGACTGGCTACACCTTC.

V is TRBV19 and J is TRBJ1-1, with TRBD1 matching 7 bases. Germline CDR1 is LNHDA and CDR2 is SQIVND (reference sequence). The CDR3 contains 13 residues. V lost 5 bases and J lost 8; bases outside the gene matches: 8. CDR3 bases: TGTGCCAGTAGTTGGTGGGGACAGCAAGAAGCTTTCTTT. Protein product: CASSWWGQQEAFF.

V and J are TRBV15 and TRBJ1-1; no clear D gene. Between the trimmed V and J ends, which lost 0 bases and 1 base, there was a span of 9 bases. This CDR3 region has 15 residues. CDR1 is LNHNV, CDR2 YYDKDF, per germline (reference sequence). The CDR3 loop is CATSRDPAENTEAFF. CDR3 coding DNA: TGTGCCACCAGCAGAGATCCGGCAGAGAACACTGAAGCTTTCTTT.

This clonotype has only a few counts. The rearrangement links TRBV6-1 to TRBJ2-2; 8 bases align to TRBD2. In germline, CDR1 is MNHNS, CDR2 SASEGT. V was clipped by 0 bases and J by 0 bases; unmatched bases: 9. This CDR3 is built from 19 residues. In DNA, the CDR3 is TGTGCCAGCAGTGAAGCGTGGCCCGGACTAGCTGCGAACACCGGGGAGCTGTTTTTT. Translating it yields CASSEAWPGLAANTGELFF.

The V gene is TRBV19, the J gene TRBJ2-4; 8 nucleotides line up with TRBD2. The germline gives CDR1 LNHDA, CDR2 SQIVND (reference sequence). The CDR3 is made up of 14 amino acids. The junction had 3 bases not matched to a gene; V was cut back by 4 bases and J by 4 bases. This CDR3 is CASSTSGRKNIQYF. The CDR3 nucleotides read TGTGCCAGTAGTACAAGCGGGAGAAAAAACATTCAGTACTTC.

This clonotype was observed a handful of times. CDR3 amino acids: CASSPGQQSLYEQYF. Here the CDR3 DNA reads TGTGCCAGCTCACCGGGACAGCAGTCCCTCTACGAGCAGTACTTC. The chain links TRBV18 to TRBJ2-7, with 7 positions matching TRBD1. There are 15 residues in the CDR3. Germline assignment: CDR1 KGHSH and CDR2 LQKENI. With V trimmed by 3 bases and J by 3 bases, 8 bases remained unmatched.

This clonotype was observed a handful of times. At one end, the junction sequence differs from germline, possibly due to a read error. The genes are TRBV20-1 and TRBJ2-3; 9 positions match TRBD2. The CDR3 sequence is 15 residues long. CDR1 is DFQATT and CDR2 is SNEGSKA in the germline V gene (reference sequence). CDR3 residues: CSARGVSGGTDTRYF. The DNA of the CDR3 is TGCAGTGCTAGAGGAGTTAGCGGGGGCACAGATACGCGGTATTTT.

In DNA form, the CDR3 reads TGTGCCAGCAGTTTGTTACAGGGCAATGAGCAGTTCTTC. Translated, it gives CASSLLQGNEQFF. The rearrangement uses TRBV28 and TRBJ2-1, with TRBD1 as a possible D gene (6 bases). Germline CDR1 reads MDHEN; CDR2 reads SYDVKM. The CDR3 is 13 amino acids. Deletions cut 3 bases from V and 6 bases from J, with 9 bases between.

This clonotype was observed a handful of times. This rearrangement joins TRBV27 to TRBJ1-1; 7 bases map to TRBD1. Germline V CDR1 and CDR2: MNHEY, SMNVEV (reference sequence). The V and J ends lost 4 bases and 0 bases, in that order; junction bases with no gene match: 5. The CDR3 loop spans 15 amino acids. DNA of the CDR3: TGTGCCAGCAGTTATCAGACAGGGATGAACACTGAAGCTTTCTTT. Residues: CASSYQTGMNTEAFF.

This clonotype was seen only a few times. CDR3 nucleotide sequence: TGTGCCAGCAGTTTCGGCAGGTGGCTGTTTTTT. It yields the protein CASSFGRWLFF. V is TRBV12-3 or TRBV12-4 and J is TRBJ1-4, with D unclear. V dropped 3 bases and J dropped 14 bases, with 10 bases sitting between them. This CDR3 is built from 11 residues.

V and J are TRBV3-1 and TRBJ2-7; tentatively, D is TRBD1 (6 bases). Deletions cut 0 bases from V and 5 bases from J, with 20 bases between. Germline V gene lookup returns CDR1 LGHDT and CDR2 YNNKEL (reference sequence). The CDR3 loop spans 17 amino acids. The CDR3 nucleotides read TGTGCCAGCAGCCAAGATGGTCGGACAGCGGCGTGGCACGAGCAGTACTTC. This translates into CASSQDGRTAAWHEQYF.

The genes are TRBV5-1 and TRBJ1-2; D not certain. In germline, CDR1 is SGHRS, CDR2 YFSETQ. Trimming shortened V by 0 bases and J by 4 bases, and 10 bases separated the two germline ends. CDR3 length: 14 amino acids. CDR3: CASSLVGGGYGYTF. Written as DNA, the CDR3 is TGCGCCAGCAGCTTGGTTGGCGGAGGCTATGGCTACACCTTC.

J is TRBJ2-5 and V is TRBV5-6; D call uncertain. V was pared by 1 base and J by 5 bases, with 9 bases between. The germline CDR1 and CDR2 sequences are SGHDT and YYEEEE. The CDR3 extends over 13 amino acids. CDR3 DNA: TGTGCCAGCAGCTTGTCGGGTCCTGAGACCCAGTACTTC. It yields the protein CASSLSGPETQYF.

The table lists this clonotype with a few counts. The chain uses TRBV10-3 and TRBJ1-5; TRBD1 is a possible D gene (6 bases). In germline, CDR1 is ENHRY, CDR2 SYGVKD. V lost 0 bases and J 3 bases, leaving 9 bases between the germline ends. The CDR3 runs to 15 residues. Here the CDR3 DNA reads TGTGCCATCAGTGAGTCGAACAGGGCCAATCAGCCCCAGCATTTT. This sequence encodes CAISESNRANQPQHF.

The chain employs TRBV5-5 and TRBJ2-5, with D perhaps matching TRBD2 (6 bases). V was shortened by 1 base and J by 2 bases, with 15 bases between the two germline ends. CDR1 SGHKS and CDR2 YYEKEE come from the germline V gene (reference sequence). This CDR3 comprises 16 residues. The CDR3 coding sequence is TGTGCCAGCAGCTTGCGGACGGCGGGATTACAAGAGACCCAGTACTTC. As protein: CASSLRTAGLQETQYF.

This clonotype turned up a few times. J is TRBJ2-1 and V is TRBV20-1; tentatively, D is TRBD1 (6 bases). Trimming pared 5 bases from V and 10 bases from J, leaving 9 bases between. Germline V gives CDR1 DFQATT, CDR2 SNEGSKA (reference sequence). This CDR3 spans 10 amino acids. The CDR3 region has the DNA TGCAGTGCTGGGGACATCGAGCAGTTCTTC. It specifies CSAGDIEQFF.

This clonotype was seen a handful of times. The chain links TRBV2 to TRBJ2-1; 8 bases line up with TRBD1. The CDR3 covers 15 residues. J was trimmed by 6 bases and V by 8 bases; bases with no gene match: 12. In germline, CDR1 is SNHLY, CDR2 FYNNEI. The chain's CDR3 is CASVLDRVGSNEQFF. CDR3 nucleotides: TGTGCCAGCGTTTTGGACAGGGTCGGCTCCAATGAGCAGTTCTTC.

This clonotype was found a few times. CDR3 protein: CASSLGWTGTKNIQYF. In DNA, the CDR3 is TGCGCCAGCAGCCTGGGGTGGACAGGGACCAAAAACATTCAGTACTTC. This rearrangement joins TRBV5-1 to TRBJ2-4; TRBD1 agrees at 8 bases. The CDR3 sequence is 16 residues long. CDR1 SGHRS and CDR2 YFSETQ come from the germline V gene. V lost 4 bases and J lost 2; bases outside the gene matches: 8.

This clonotype has only a few counts. This chain connects TRBV27 to TRBJ1-4; TRBD1 matches at 7 bases. This CDR3 is built from 15 residues. The V segment lost 1 base and the J segment 13 bases; nucleotides outside the gene matches: 12. From germline, CDR1 is MNHEY and CDR2 SMNVEV (reference sequence). The CDR3: CASSLYRGPPGGLFF. The CDR3 coding sequence is TGTGCCAGCAGTTTATACAGGGGCCCCCCTGGGGGACTGTTTTTT.

This chain joins TRBV7-9 and TRBJ2-7; 8 positions match TRBD1. Trimming removed 4 bases from V and 4 bases from J; junction bases left unmatched: 9. Germline CDR1 is SEHNR and CDR2 is FQNEAQ (reference sequence). The CDR3 loop spans 15 amino acids. The CDR3 region is CASSSTGEFYYEQYF. The CDR3 region has the DNA TGTGCCAGCAGCTCGACAGGGGAGTTTTATTACGAGCAGTACTTC. Supplemented by reference TRBV7-9 and TRBJ2-7, the full variable domain reads DTGVSQNPRHKITKRGQNVTFRCDPISEHNRLYWYRQTLGQGPEFLTYFQNEAQLEKSRLLSDRFSAERPKGSFSTLEIQRTEQGDSAMYLCASSSTGEFYYEQYFGPGTRLTVT.

There are a few counts of this clonotype. This chain uses TRBV3-1 with TRBJ2-5; either TRBD1 or TRBD2 may supply D (6 bases each). The germline CDR1 and CDR2 sequences are LGHDT and YNNKEL (reference sequence). V lost 4 bases and J lost 5, with 20 bases in between. The CDR3 contains 16 residues. The CDR3 nucleotides read TGTGCCAGCAGCCTCCGGACTCCGGGGGCCGGGGAGACCCAGTACTTC. Translating it yields CASSLRTPGAGETQYF.

The chain has TRBV11-2 and TRBJ2-3; D is unclear. The CDR3 extends over 14 amino acids. V dropped 2 bases and J dropped 2 bases, with 8 bases sitting between them. The germline gives CDR1 SGHAT, CDR2 FQNNGV. This chain's CDR3 is CASSLLLTTDTQYF. The CDR3 nucleotides are TGTGCCAGCAGCTTACTACTCACCACAGATACGCAGTATTTT.

V gene TRBV18 combines with J gene TRBJ2-5; 7 positions agree with TRBD1. V lost 3 bases, J lost 1 base, and 5 bases stayed unmatched. This CDR3 is built from 15 residues. From germline, CDR1 is KGHSH and CDR2 LQKENI. CDR3: CASSPAGTAQETQYF. CDR3 sequence (DNA): TGTGCCAGCTCACCGGCCGGGACAGCCCAAGAGACCCAGTACTTC.

The chain recombines TRBV6-1 with TRBJ1-2; 7 nucleotides line up with TRBD1. This CDR3 region has 14 residues. With V trimmed by 6 bases and J by 4 bases, 8 bases remained unmatched. Germline lookup yields CDR1 MNHNS and CDR2 SASEGT. The CDR3 DNA is TGTGCCAGCAGCCGACCGGGACAGTCCTATGGCTACACCTTC. It codes for CASSRPGQSYGYTF.